These 10 T cell receptor beta chains originate from one sample sequenced in a study of T cell responses to AZD1222 COVID-19 vaccine. Profiling relied on immunoSEQ multiplex PCR, and the TCRdb table lists in-frame clones only, not all of them. Among 100,000 to 150,000 clones listed, more than 80% were seen once. Material: peripheral blood, obtained on day 0 of AZD1222 vaccination. These receptor sequences come from an adult in good health.

The CDR3 spells CASSVVGEDSPLHF. The CDR3 bases are TGTGCCAGCAGCGTAGTCGGGGAGGATTCACCCCTCCACTTT. The rearrangement uses TRBV9 and TRBJ1-6; D not resolved. Trimming took 0 bases from V and 8 from J, leaving 9 bases between them. The CDR3 covers 14 residues. Per germline, CDR1 SGDLS and CDR2 YYNGEE.

The chain uses TRBV20-1 and TRBJ2-5; D is possibly TRBD2 (6 bases). The CDR3 extends over 13 amino acids. Germline V gene lookup returns CDR1 DFQATT and CDR2 SNEGSKA (reference sequence). The V and J ends lost 3 bases and 2 bases respectively, with 10 bases between them. In nucleotides, the CDR3 is TGCAGTGCTAGTGCGGGACTTCAAGAGACCCAGTACTTC. Its protein is CSASAGLQETQYF.

This clone appeared once. This rearrangement joins TRBV30 to TRBJ1-1; the D is unclear. This CDR3 is 11 amino acids long. Trimming stripped 6 bases from V and 5 bases from J, with 10 bases between. CDR1 and CDR2 from the germline V gene are GTSNPN and SVGIG (reference sequence). The CDR3 DNA follows: TGTGCCTGCGGACTTGGGACTGAAGCTTTCTTT. Its translation is CACGLGTEAFF.

The V call is TRBV7-9, the J call TRBJ1-6; no clear D gene. Germline CDR1 is SEHNR and CDR2 is FQNEAQ (reference sequence). There are 13 residues in the CDR3. V was clipped by 3 bases and J by 10 bases, with 10 bases between them. The DNA for the CDR3 is TGTGCCAGCAGCTTGGACGGCGAATCACCCCTCCACTTT. As protein: CASSLDGESPLHF.

The rearrangement links TRBV27 to TRBJ1-6; 9 nucleotides match TRBD1. V trimming: 5 bases; J trimming: 6 bases; junction bases outside the gene matches: 5. The CDR3 sequence is 15 residues long. Germline V gene sequence: CDR1 MNHEY, CDR2 SMNVEV (reference sequence). The CDR3 reads CASSITGGLNSPLHF. The DNA of the CDR3 is TGTGCCAGCAGTATCACAGGGGGCCTTAATTCACCCCTCCACTTT.

CDR3 region: CASLRDSYTEAFF. In DNA form, the CDR3 reads TGTGCCAGCTTACGAGACAGCTACACTGAAGCTTTCTTT. V and J are TRBV18 and TRBJ1-1, with D maybe TRBD1 (5 bases). Germline assignment: CDR1 KGHSH and CDR2 LQKENI. The CDR3 has 13 residues. Trimming took 7 bases from V and 3 from J, leaving 12 bases between them.

The V call is TRBV30, the J call TRBJ1-5, with TRBD1 as a possible D gene (6 bases). CDR3 size: 14 residues. V dropped 0 bases and J dropped 6 bases, with 12 bases sitting between them. CDR1 and CDR2 (germline): GTSNPN, SVGIG (reference sequence). The CDR3 sequence is CAWSVRGGGQPQHF. CDR3 nucleotides: TGTGCCTGGAGTGTCCGAGGGGGAGGTCAGCCCCAGCATTTT.

The chain combines TRBV11-3 with TRBJ1-3; D call uncertain. V lost 1 base and J 0 bases, leaving 4 bases between the germline ends. Per the germline V gene, CDR1 is SGHNT and CDR2 is YENEEA. This CDR3 contains 14 residues. The CDR3 region has the DNA TGTGCCAGCAGCTTAGGGGACTCTGGAAACACCATATATTTT. Its protein product is CASSLGDSGNTIYF. The whole variable domain, filled in from reference TRBV11-3 and TRBJ1-3, reads EAGVVQSPRYKIIEKKQPVAFWCNPISGHNTLYWYLQNLGQGPELLIRYENEEAVDDSQLPKDRFSAERLKGVDSTLKIQPAELGDSAVYLCASSLGDSGNTIYFGEGSWLTVV.

J is TRBJ2-1 and V is TRBV18; 10 bases map to TRBD1. Per germline, CDR1 KGHSH and CDR2 LQKENI. The V segment lost 6 bases and the J segment 10 bases; nucleotides outside the gene matches: 12. The CDR3 is 15 residues long. The CDR3 loop reads CASSSGTGVSGEQFF. CDR3 DNA: TGTGCCAGCTCGTCCGGGACAGGGGTTTCAGGGGAGCAGTTCTTC.

The chain joins TRBV5-4 to TRBJ2-2, with D maybe TRBD2 (6 bases). With 2 bases removed from V and 3 bases from J, the gap between germline ends came to 17 bases. The germline V gene encodes CDR1 SGHNT and CDR2 YYREEE (reference sequence). This CDR3 comprises 17 residues. The CDR3 DNA is TGTGCCAGCAGCTTCCCCCAGTGGAGGGGACACACCGGGGAGCTGTTTTTT. It is translated as CASSFPQWRGHTGELFF.